This T cell receptor beta chain was identified during a study of blood T cell repertoires in COVID-19. Study in general: The study drew acute and convalescent COVID-19 samples from the United States, Italy and Spain. The analysed material was cDNA or gDNA that came from T cells, B-cell-depleted T cells, or PBMCs.

As originally analysed: Estimation of nucleated cell counts was performed using reference gene primer amplification. Method: immunoSEQ multiplex PCR; TCRdb's copy keeps in-frame clones and lacks some. V and J calls plus clone size are reproduced from that table; the DNA served to infer D and trimming. The table includes some 87,000 clones, more than 70% detected once. With 4 bases clipped from V and 8 bases from J, the junction kept 8 bases outside the gene matches. Germline V gene data show CDR1 as LNHDA and CDR2 as SQIVND (reference sequence). The CDR3 sequence is 14 residues long. Sequenced sample: peripheral blood. The TCR comes from an elderly man with active or convalescent COVID-19. The gene calls are TRBV19 and TRBJ2-4; TRBD1 matches 7 bases. This CDR3 is CASSRQGIGDIQYF. CDR3 DNA sequence: TGTGCCAGTAGTAGACAGGGAATTGGGGACATTCAGTACTTC.